This T cell receptor (beta chain) was retrieved from a study of neoadjuvant nivolumab and ipilimumab in lung cancer. Overall study results and limits: TCR receptors were sequenced in few samples. From pretherapy to surgery, tumor richness and clonality rose with dual therapy. Higher pretherapy blood TCR richness went with higher resected-tumor richness. Compared with tumor-adjacent uninvolved lung, resected tumors showed greater richness and clonality.

The protocol was immunoSEQ multiplex PCR, while the TCRdb copy is restricted to in-frame clones and leaves out a portion. The data contain 2,500 to 3,000 clones, 75% to 90% of them seen just once; the ten biggest clones take up 2.4%. With respect to this clone: Its antigen is unidentified.

Deletions cut 5 bases from V and 0 bases from J, with 10 bases between. Per germline, CDR1 MGHRA and CDR2 YSYEKL. This CDR3 contains 14 residues. The clonotype was recovered from an adult with non-small cell lung cancer. Here the sequenced sample was tumor tissue, taken before neoadjuvant nivolumab, alone or with ipilimumab. J is TRBJ1-1 and V is TRBV4-1, with D perhaps TRBD1 (6 bases). The CDR3 region has the DNA TGCGCCAGCAGCACACGACAGGTGAACACTGAAGCTTTCTTT. Its protein is CASSTRQVNTEAFF.